This T cell receptor beta chain was captured in a study of response to subunit inactivated influenza vaccine. TCRdb ran MiXCR on the RT-PCR reads and lists one entry per CDR3 protein. Here the sample spans hundreds of thousands of distinct CDR3 sequences, roughly 15% being singletons. The sequencing used PBMCs from blood, collected less than 15 days before vaccination. The receptor was derived from a man aged 50 or older who received an inactivated influenza vaccine.

CDR3 in DNA: TGTGCCAGCAGACAGTTCCGGGACAGGGGTCACAATGAGCAGTTCTTC. Amino acids: CASRQFRDRGHNEQFF. The J gene is TRBJ2-1, the V gene TRBV6-1; 10 nucleotides line up with TRBD1. The V gene end was trimmed by 6 bases and the J gene end by 5 bases; junction bases not matched to a gene: 10. The CDR3 length is 16 residues. The germline V gene has CDR1 MNHNS and CDR2 SASEGT.